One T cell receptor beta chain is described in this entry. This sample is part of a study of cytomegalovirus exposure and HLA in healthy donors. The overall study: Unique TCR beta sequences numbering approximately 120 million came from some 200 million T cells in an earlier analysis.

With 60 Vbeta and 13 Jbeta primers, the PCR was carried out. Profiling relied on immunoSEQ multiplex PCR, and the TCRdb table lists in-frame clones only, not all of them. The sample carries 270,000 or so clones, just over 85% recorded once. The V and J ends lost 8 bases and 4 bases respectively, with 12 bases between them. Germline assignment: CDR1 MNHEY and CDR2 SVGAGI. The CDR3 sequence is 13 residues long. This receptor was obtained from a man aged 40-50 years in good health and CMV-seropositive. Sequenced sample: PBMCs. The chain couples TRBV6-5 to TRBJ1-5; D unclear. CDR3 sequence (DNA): TGTGCCAGCGGGAGTGGGCGAAATCAGCCCCAGCATTTT. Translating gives CASGSGRNQPQHF.